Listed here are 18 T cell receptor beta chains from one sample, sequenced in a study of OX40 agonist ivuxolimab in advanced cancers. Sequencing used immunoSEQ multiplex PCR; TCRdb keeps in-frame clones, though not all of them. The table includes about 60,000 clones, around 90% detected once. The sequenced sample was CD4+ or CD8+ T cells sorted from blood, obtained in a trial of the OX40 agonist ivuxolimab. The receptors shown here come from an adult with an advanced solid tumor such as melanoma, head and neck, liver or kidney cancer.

CDR3 protein: CAISEGHQMYEQYF. The DNA of the CDR3 is TGTGCCATCAGTGAAGGACACCAGATGTACGAGCAGTACTTC. The chain joins TRBV10-3 to TRBJ2-7, with a possible D match to TRBD1 (5 bases). Germline-derived CDR1 and CDR2 are ENHRY and SYGVKD. The CDR3 has 14 amino acids. Between the trimmed V and J ends, which lost 3 bases and 4 bases, there was a span of 13 bases.

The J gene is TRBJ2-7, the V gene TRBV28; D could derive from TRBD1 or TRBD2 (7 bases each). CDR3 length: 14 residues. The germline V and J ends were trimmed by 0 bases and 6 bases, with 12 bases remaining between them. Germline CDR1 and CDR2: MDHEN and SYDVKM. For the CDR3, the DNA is TGTGCCAGCAGTTTATGGACAGGGAGGGGCGAGCAGTACTTC. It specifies CASSLWTGRGEQYF.

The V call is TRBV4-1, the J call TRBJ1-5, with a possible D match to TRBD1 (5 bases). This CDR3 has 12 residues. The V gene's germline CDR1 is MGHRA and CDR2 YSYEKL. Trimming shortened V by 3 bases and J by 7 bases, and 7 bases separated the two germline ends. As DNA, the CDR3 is TGCGCCAGCAGCCACGAGGGGCAGCCCCAGCATTTT. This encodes CASSHEGQPQHF.

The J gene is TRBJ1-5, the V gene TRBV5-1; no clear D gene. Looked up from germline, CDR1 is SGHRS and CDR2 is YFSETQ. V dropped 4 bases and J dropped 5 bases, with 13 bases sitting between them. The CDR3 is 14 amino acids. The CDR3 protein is CASSVGLRDQPQHF. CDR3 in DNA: TGCGCCAGCAGCGTTGGACTTCGAGATCAGCCCCAGCATTTT.

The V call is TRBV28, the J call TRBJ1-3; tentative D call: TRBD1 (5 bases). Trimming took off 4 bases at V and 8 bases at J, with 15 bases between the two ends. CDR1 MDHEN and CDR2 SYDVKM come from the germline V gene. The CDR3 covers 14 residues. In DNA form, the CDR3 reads TGTGCCAGCAGTTCCGGGACCCCCCTGGACACCATATATTTT. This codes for CASSSGTPLDTIYF. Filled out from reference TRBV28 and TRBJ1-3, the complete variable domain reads DVKVTQSSRYLVKRTGEKVFLECVQDMDHENMFWYRQDPGLGLRLIYFSYDVKMKEKGDIPEGYSVSREKKERFSLILESASTNQTSMYLCASSSGTPLDTIYFGEGSWLTVV.

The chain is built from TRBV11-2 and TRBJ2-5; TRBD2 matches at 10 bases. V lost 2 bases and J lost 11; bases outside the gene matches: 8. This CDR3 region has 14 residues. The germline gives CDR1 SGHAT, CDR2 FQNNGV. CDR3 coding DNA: TGTGCCAGCAGCTTACCGCTAGCGGGAGTAGGACAGTACTTC. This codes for CASSLPLAGVGQYF.

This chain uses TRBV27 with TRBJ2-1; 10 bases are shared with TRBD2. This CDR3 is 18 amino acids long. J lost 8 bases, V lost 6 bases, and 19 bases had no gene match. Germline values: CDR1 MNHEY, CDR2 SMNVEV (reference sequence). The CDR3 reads CASSPASGRLGVTHEQFF. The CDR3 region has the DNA TGTGCCAGCAGCCCGGCTAGCGGGAGATTGGGGGTTACACATGAGCAGTTCTTC.

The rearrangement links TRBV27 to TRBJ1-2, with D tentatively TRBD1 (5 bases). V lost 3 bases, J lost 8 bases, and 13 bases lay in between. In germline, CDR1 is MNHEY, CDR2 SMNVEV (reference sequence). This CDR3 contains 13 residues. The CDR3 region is CASSFGGFGGYTF. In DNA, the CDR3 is TGTGCCAGCAGTTTTGGGGGATTTGGAGGCTACACCTTC.

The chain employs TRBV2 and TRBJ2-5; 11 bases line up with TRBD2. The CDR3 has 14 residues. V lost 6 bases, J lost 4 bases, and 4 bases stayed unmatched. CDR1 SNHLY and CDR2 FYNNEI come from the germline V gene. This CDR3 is CASRILAGAETQYF. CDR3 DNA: TGTGCCAGCAGAATACTAGCGGGAGCAGAGACCCAGTACTTC.

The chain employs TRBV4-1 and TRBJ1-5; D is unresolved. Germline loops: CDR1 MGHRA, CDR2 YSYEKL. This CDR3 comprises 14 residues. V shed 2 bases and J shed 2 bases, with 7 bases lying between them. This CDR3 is CASSQLVGNQPQHF. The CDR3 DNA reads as TGCGCCAGCAGCCAATTGGTCGGCAATCAGCCCCAGCATTTT.

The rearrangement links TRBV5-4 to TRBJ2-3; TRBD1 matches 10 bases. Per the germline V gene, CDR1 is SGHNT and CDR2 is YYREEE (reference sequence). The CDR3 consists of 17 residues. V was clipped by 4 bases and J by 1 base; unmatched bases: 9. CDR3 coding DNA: TGTGCCAGCAGCCCGGGACAGGGGTCCATCCGCACAGATACGCAGTATTTT. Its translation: CASSPGQGSIRTDTQYF.

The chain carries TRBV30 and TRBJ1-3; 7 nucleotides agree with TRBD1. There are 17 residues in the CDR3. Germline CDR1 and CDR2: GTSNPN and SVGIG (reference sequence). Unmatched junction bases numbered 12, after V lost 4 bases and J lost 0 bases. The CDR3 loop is CAWTKLGTAISGNTIYF. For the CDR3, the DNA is TGTGCCTGGACAAAATTAGGGACAGCTATCTCTGGAAACACCATATATTTT. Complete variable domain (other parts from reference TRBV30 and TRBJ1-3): SQTIHQWPATLVQPVGSPLSLECTVEGTSNPNLYWYRQAAGRGLQLLFYSVGIGQISSEVPQNLSASRPQDRQFILSSKKLLLSDSGFYLCAWTKLGTAISGNTIYFGEGSWLTVV.

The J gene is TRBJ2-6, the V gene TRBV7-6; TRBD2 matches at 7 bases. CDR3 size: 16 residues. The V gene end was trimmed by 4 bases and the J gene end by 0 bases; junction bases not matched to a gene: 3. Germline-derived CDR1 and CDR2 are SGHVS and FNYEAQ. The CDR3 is CASSWGGSSGANVLTF. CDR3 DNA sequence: TGTGCCAGCAGCTGGGGGGGTTCCTCTGGGGCCAACGTCCTGACTTTC.

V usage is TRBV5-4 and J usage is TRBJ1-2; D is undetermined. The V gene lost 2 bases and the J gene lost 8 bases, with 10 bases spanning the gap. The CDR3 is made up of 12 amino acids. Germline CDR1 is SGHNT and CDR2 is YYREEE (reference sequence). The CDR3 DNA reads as TGTGCCAGCAGCTTCGGTCATTCCGGCTACACCTTC. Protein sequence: CASSFGHSGYTF.

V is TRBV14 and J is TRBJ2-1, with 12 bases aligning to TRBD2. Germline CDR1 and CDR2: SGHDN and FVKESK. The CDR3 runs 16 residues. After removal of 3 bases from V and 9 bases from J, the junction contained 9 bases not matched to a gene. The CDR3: CASSHPGLAGGTEQFF. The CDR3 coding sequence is TGTGCCAGCAGCCATCCGGGACTAGCGGGTGGGACTGAGCAGTTCTTC.

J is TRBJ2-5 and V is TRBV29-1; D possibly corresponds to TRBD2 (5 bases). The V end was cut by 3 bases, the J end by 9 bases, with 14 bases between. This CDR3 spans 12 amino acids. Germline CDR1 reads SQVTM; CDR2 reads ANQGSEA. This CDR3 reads CSVDGAGSAQYF. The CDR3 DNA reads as TGCAGCGTTGATGGAGCAGGTAGCGCCCAGTACTTC.

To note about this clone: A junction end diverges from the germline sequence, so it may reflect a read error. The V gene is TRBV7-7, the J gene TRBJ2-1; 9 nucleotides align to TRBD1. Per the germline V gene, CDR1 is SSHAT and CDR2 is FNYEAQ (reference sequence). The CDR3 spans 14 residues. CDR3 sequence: CASSLGQGSDEQFF. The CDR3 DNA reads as TGTGCTAGCAGCTTGGGACAGGGTTCGGATGAGCAGTTCTTC.

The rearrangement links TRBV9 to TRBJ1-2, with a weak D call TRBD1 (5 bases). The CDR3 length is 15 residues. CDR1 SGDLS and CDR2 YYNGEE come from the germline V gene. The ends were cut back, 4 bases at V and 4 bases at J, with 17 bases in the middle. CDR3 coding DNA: TGTGCCAGCAGCCCAACATCCACAGGCGTCTATGGCTACACCTTC. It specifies CASSPTSTGVYGYTF.